This T cell receptor beta chain was retrieved from a study of T cell repertoires in cytomegalovirus infection. Background on the study: Peptides in the study included HLA-C-restricted and HLA-B-restricted CMV epitopes. Indicated by public TCR beta signatures were CMV infection and matching HLA type.

Regarding this clonotype: No antigen is known for it.

TCRdb re-called the reads through MiXCR, storing one row per CDR3 protein. The sample consists of approximately 350,000 distinct CDR3 sequences, roughly 34% of them appearing once. Notes on the study in general: Dominating the ex vivo response were TCR beta clonotypes that were CMV-specific and HLA-C-restricted.

The sample here was cultured PBMCs, taken from culture after CMV antigen stimulation. This sequence originates from a human donor in good health (CMV status not recorded). Some clones in this sample may be carry-over from other donors' samples.

CDR3 in amino acids: CASGGSGFGQETQYF. The DNA for the CDR3 is TGTGCTAGTGGTGGGTCAGGGTTTGGCCAAGAGACCCAGTACTTC. This rearrangement joins TRBV12-5 to TRBJ2-5; TRBD1 is a possible D gene (5 bases). The CDR3 is made up of 15 amino acids. V lost 5 bases to trimming and J lost 1 base, with 14 bases between them. CDR1 and CDR2 (germline): LGHNT, FRNRAP. The full variable domain, its missing parts supplied by reference TRBV12-5 and TRBJ2-5, is DARVTQTPRHKVTEMGQEVTMRCQPILGHNTVFWYRQTMMQGLELLAYFRNRAPLDDSGMPKDRFSAEMPDATLATLKIQPSEPRDSAVYFCASGGSGFGQETQYFGPGTRLLVL.